A selection of T cell receptor beta chains follows, all from one sample in a study of blood T cell repertoires in COVID-19. Data came from immunoSEQ multiplex PCR; TCRdb stores just in-frame clones and leaves some out. The repertoire holds about 340,000 clones, with around 88% as singletons. The sample comprised peripheral blood. The receptors stem from an older woman with COVID-19, enrolled during active disease. Both conserved end residues are part of each CDR3. The D gene is left open where the match is weak. Not all rows give a size; the values are once, few, many and, for expanded clones, a class.

size	D	V	J	DNA	CDR3
NA	TRBD2	TRBV29-1	TRBJ2-1	TGCAGCGGTGGGCTTTTAGCGGGTTACAATGAGCAGTTCTTC	CSGGLLAGYNEQFF
NA	TRBD1	TRBV5-1	TRBJ1-6	TGCGCCAGCAGCTTCAACCCCGGGACAGGTCTTTCAGGCGGGGATTCACCCCTCCACTTT	CASSFNPGTGLSGGDSPLHF
NA	NA	TRBV12-2	TRBJ2-5	TGTGCAAGTGGAGCGGGGGGCACACAAGAGACCCAGTACTTC	CASGAGGTQETQYF
NA	NA	TRBV6-6	TRBJ1-4	TGTGCCAGCAGACGGGACACGAATAATGAAAAACTGTTTTTT	CASRRDTNNEKLFF
NA	NA	TRBV12-3/TRBV12-4	TRBJ1-1	TGTGCCACGTCCTGGGGAGGGACTGAAGCTTTCTTT	CATSWGGTEAFF
NA	TRBD2	TRBV6-5	TRBJ2-5	TGTGCCAGCAGTTACTACCTAGCGGGTGGAGAGACCCAGTACTTC	CASSYYLAGGETQYF
NA	NA	TRBV12-3/TRBV12-4	TRBJ2-2	TGTGCCAGTACGATCTTGGGCCACGGGGAGCTGTTTTTT	CASTILGHGELFF
NA	TRBD2	TRBV11-2	TRBJ2-1	TGTGCCAGCAGGGGACTAGCGGGGAGCTCCTACAATGAGCAGTTCTTC	CASRGLAGSSYNEQFF
NA	NA	TRBV6-2/TRBV6-3	TRBJ2-1	TGTGCCAGCAGTCCCCCCGGCGGAATGTACAATGAGCAGTTCTTC	CASSPPGGMYNEQFF
NA	NA	TRBV5-4	TRBJ2-1	TGTGCCAGCAGCGCCCCCCAGGGCAATGAGCAGTTCTTC	CASSAPQGNEQFF
NA	NA	TRBV18	TRBJ1-5	TGTGCCAGCTCGTCTTTGGGGGGTTTTAGCAATCAGCCCCAGCATTTT	CASSSLGGFSNQPQHF
NA	TRBD1	TRBV5-1	TRBJ2-7	TGCGCCAGCAGCGGGGACAGGGGGCCCTACGAGCAGTACTTC	CASSGDRGPYEQYF
NA	NA	TRBV4-3	TRBJ1-2	TGCGCCAGCAGCCAAGATAAAAGTCATAGCTTTAACTATGGCTACACCTTC	CASSQDKSHSFNYGYTF
NA	TRBD1	TRBV28	TRBJ2-5	TGTGCCAGCAGTTCTCAGGGGGTCGGGACCCAGTACTTC	CASSSQGVGTQYF
NA	NA	TRBV6-1	TRBJ1-1	TGTGCCAGCAGTGAAGCACGGAGAGGGAACACTGAAGCTTTCTTT	CASSEARRGNTEAFF
once	TRBD1	TRBV2	TRBJ1-5	TGTGCCAGCAGTGAAGGCCCGGTTACAGGGGGCGGTCAGCCCCAGCATTTT	CASSEGPVTGGGQPQHF
NA	TRBD1	TRBV7-9	TRBJ2-7	TGTGCCAGCAGCTCACGGGGGACAGGGGCTCGCTACGAGCAGTACTTC	CASSSRGTGARYEQYF
NA	TRBD1	TRBV5-4	TRBJ1-5	TGTGCCAGCAGCTTGGGAGGCAGGGGGAGCAATCAGCCCCAGCATTTT	CASSLGGRGSNQPQHF
NA	TRBD1	TRBV12-5	TRBJ1-5	TGTGCTAGTGGTTTGGATCGGTACAGGGGAAAGAGCAATCAGCCCCAGCATTTT	CASGLDRYRGKSNQPQHF
NA	NA	TRBV2	TRBJ2-7	TGTGCCAGCAGTCGGGACAACTACGAGCAGTACTTC	CASSRDNYEQYF
NA	TRBD2	TRBV29-1	TRBJ2-2	TGCAGCGTTTTCGGCGGGGAGGGCTGGATGTTTTTT	CSVFGGEGWMFF
NA	NA	TRBV10-3	TRBJ1-2	TGTGCCATCAGTACGGACACATACTATGGCTACACCTTC	CAISTDTYYGYTF
NA	NA	TRBV5-1	TRBJ2-5	TGCGCCAGCAGCTCCCAACCAGCCAGGGAGACCCAGTACTTC	CASSSQPARETQYF
NA	TRBD1	TRBV18	TRBJ1-2	TGTGCCAGCTCACCACGGACAGGGGCGGATGGCTACACCTTC	CASSPRTGADGYTF
NA	TRBD2	TRBV7-2	TRBJ2-1	TGTGCCAGCAGCTTATCGCTAGCGGGGGACAATGAGCAGTTCTTC	CASSLSLAGDNEQFF
NA	NA	TRBV19	TRBJ2-2	TGTGCCAGTAGCTCGACAGGAGCTACCGGGGAGCTGTTTTTT	CASSSTGATGELFF
NA	NA	TRBV9	TRBJ1-5	TGTGCCAGCAGCTCCGGAGATCAGCCCCAGCATTTT	CASSSGDQPQHF